This T cell receptor (beta chain) emerged from a study of T cells in Graves' hyperthyroidism and ophthalmopathy (dated by TCRdb to the late 2010s). Looking at the study overall: Peripheral blood was sampled at the time of initial diagnosis, prior to any treatment. For training and testing, the 100 patients in the discovery cohort were randomly divided in a 7:3 ratio. Following sampling, methimazole starting at 30 mg daily was given to hyperthyroidism patients, and high-dose intravenous methylprednisolone was given to ophthalmopathy patients. To identify distinguishing TCR V-J signatures, a discovery cohort of 90 to 100 patients was used, comprising some 45 with Graves' ophthalmopathy and around 57 with stable Graves' hyperthyroidism. Whether ophthalmopathy could be predicted prospectively was tested in an independent validation cohort made up of under 20 hyperthyroidism patients plus 17 patients who later progressed to ophthalmopathy. The paper describes TCR Vbeta CDR3 sequencing of 120 to 150 peripheral blood samples, made up of 43 ophthalmopathy patients, approximately 73 hyperthyroidism patients and 17 progressor patients. The study also compared thyroid tissue and blood T-cell repertoires from over 5 Graves' hyperthyroidism patients.

Stable Graves' hyperthyroidism was defined as no progression to ophthalmopathy during 18 months of follow-up. Hyperthyroidism patients were newly diagnosed, had a disease duration of under 2 months, and were aged 18 to 65 years. Any patient with an uncontrolled infection, another autoimmune disease, pregnancy or lactation was excluded. Diagnoses were established on the basis of clinical symptoms, serum thyroxine and TRAb, thyroid ultrasound, and orbital computed tomography. Ficoll-Paque density gradient centrifugation was used to isolate PBMCs from about 9.4 ml of fresh peripheral blood. Trizol reagent was used to extract total RNA, and RNA quality was then checked on an Agilent 2100 Bioanalyzer. Measured from the cysteine to the phenylalanine, the CDR3 is 16 residues long. Only the CDR3 portion is preserved as DNA: 48 bases, with reading frame beginning at the first base. For CDR1 and CDR2, the germline V gene lists SGDLS and YYNGEE. The junction shows trimming of 0 bases on V and 8 bases on J, and the gene matches do not reach 8 bases of it.

TCR beta CDR3 regions were amplified from RNA transcripts. The first round of RT-PCR for the TCR CDR3 was performed with the HTBI primer set and the Qiagen OneStep RT-PCR kit. A second multiplex PCR round built the libraries, followed by size selection and purification. The libraries were sequenced on an Illumina HiSeq2000 using paired-end 100 bp reads. In the paper's pipeline: SOAPnuke was used to process the raw data, removing reads that contained adapters or uncalled bases, had a mean Phred below 15, or lacked an exact match to the constant primer or identifier. High-quality paired reads were merged using COPE v1.2.5, and each unique nucleotide sequence was defined as a clonotype. MiTCR v1.1 was used to align the clonotypes against IMGT TRBV, TRBD and TRBJ reference segments. The analysis was restricted to V-J combinations with a frequency above 0.0001, which together covered roughly 99% of the repertoires. The TCS score was defined as F50 (clonal expansion) divided by E x V (chaos), with BLOSUM62-based TCRdist calculated between CDR3 peptides within each V-J. Welch's t-statistics and random forest reduced fewer than 600 V-J features to 13, which were used in a naive Bayes classifier (R e1071). The public reads were run again by TCRdb, first through fastp at Q25 and then through MiXCR, and only productive beta chains were kept. Each record represents a unique CDR3 protein, reported with the most common genes and DNA among its rows. The V and J calls and clone size come from TCRdb's table, not from the authors' own analysis. Present in this sample are around 190,000 distinct CDR3 sequences, about 17% of which were seen just once. The ten most abundant clones make up roughly 55% of the sample.

Beyond this particular receptor, the publication reports: In validation, the model predicted progression to ophthalmopathy a median of roughly 6.2 months before onset, with roughly 70% sensitivity and roughly 72% specificity. A 13 V-J signature model separated ophthalmopathy from stable hyperthyroidism, with about 88% sensitivity and just under 84% specificity in cross-validation and 80%/75% in testing. No statistical method was used to fix the sample size in advance, and group allocation was not hidden from the investigators. Blood samples also contained most of the expanded thyroid clonotypes (frequency above 0.001), which suggests that blood repertoires may reflect thyroid immune responses.

As regards this clonotype: The clone's antigen remains unknown. There are no base qualities to consult, and no much larger clone falls within one base.

This clonotype was sampled from a woman aged 50 to 65 with Graves' hyperthyroidism. Sample: blood. The chain uses TRBV9 and TRBJ2-2; 9 nucleotides in the junction match TRBD1. The CDR3 region: CASSVGDREVSGELFF. The nucleotides read TGTGCCAGCAGCGTAGGGGACAGGGAGGTGTCAGGGGAGCTGTTTTTT.